The entry below gives a single T cell receptor beta chain sequence along with its context. The data derive from a study of cytomegalovirus exposure and HLA in healthy donors. Healthy bone marrow donors made up the donor group. The CDR3 spans 14 residues. From germline, CDR1 is MNHNS and CDR2 SASEGT. Trimming took off 2 bases at V and 5 bases at J, with 12 bases between the two ends. Both 60 Vbeta primers and 13 Jbeta primers went into the PCR. Sequencing used immunoSEQ multiplex PCR; TCRdb keeps in-frame clones, though not all of them. The sample consists of about 150,000 clones, about 83% of them appearing once.

Specimen: PBMCs. The rearrangement links TRBV6-1 to TRBJ1-2; the D gene is possibly TRBD1 (5 bases). The sequence derives from a girl between 10 and 17 years old in good health and CMV-seropositive. The CDR3 reads CASSESRARYGYTF. CDR3 nucleotides: TGTGCCAGCAGTGAATCCAGGGCCCGATATGGCTACACCTTC.